These 11 T cell receptor beta chains originate from one sample sequenced in a study of a mutant IDH1 vaccine in newly diagnosed glioma. Time point indicated: week 23, last vaccination. Each dose delivered 300 ug of mutant IDH1 20-mer peptide subcutaneously with imiquimod. Antigen specificity for these receptors is unknown. The method was immunoSEQ multiplex PCR; TCRdb's version includes in-frame clones alone and lacks a portion of them. The sample records tens of thousands of clones, 87% being singletons. The material was PBMCs, obtained from a glioma patient whose treatment included an IDH1 peptide vaccine. The receptors were gathered from a man in his forties with glioma.

This chain joins TRBV9 and TRBJ1-4; perhaps TRBD1 as D (5 bases). Germline V CDR1 and CDR2: SGDLS, YYNGEE. The CDR3 spans 12 residues. V shed 4 bases and J shed 7 bases, with 8 bases lying between them. CDR3: CASSPQGEKLFF. The CDR3 DNA sequence: TGTGCCAGCAGCCCTCAGGGTGAAAAACTGTTTTTT.

This clone was seen once. The chain recombines TRBV18 with TRBJ1-1, with D perhaps TRBD1 (5 bases). CDR3 length: 14 amino acids. Germline CDR1 and CDR2: KGHSH and LQKENI. Trimming took off 4 bases at V and 3 bases at J, with 12 bases between the two ends. The CDR3 sequence is CASSLRTGDTEAFF. In DNA form, the CDR3 reads TGTGCCAGCTCACTCCGAACGGGGGACACTGAAGCTTTCTTT. Based on the CDR3 plus reference TRBV18 and TRBJ1-1, the full variable domain is NAGVMQNPRHLVRRRGQEARLRCSPMKGHSHVYWYRQLPEEGLKFMVYLQKENIIDESGMPKERFSAEFPKEGPSILRIQQVVRGDSAAYFCASSLRTGDTEAFFGQGTRLTVV.

This chain connects TRBV29-1 to TRBJ1-2; D gene ambiguous. CDR3 length equals 11 residues. V lost 4 bases to trimming and J lost 4 bases, with 7 bases between them. CDR1 and CDR2 from the germline V gene are SQVTM and ANQGSEA. The CDR3 loop is CSVAGSYGYTF. Written as DNA, the CDR3 is TGCAGCGTTGCTGGCTCCTATGGCTACACCTTC.

The rearrangement uses TRBV4-2 and TRBJ2-7; TRBD2 aligns across 12 bases. This CDR3 region has 16 residues. Trimming took 1 base from V and 6 from J; bases not matched to a gene: 7. CDR1 and CDR2 (germline): LGHNA, YNFKEQ. This chain's CDR3 is CASSQAGASGRGEQYF. Here the CDR3 DNA reads TGTGCCAGCAGCCAAGCCGGCGCTAGCGGGAGGGGCGAGCAGTACTTC.

J is TRBJ2-3 and V is TRBV2; D is unclear. The CDR3 covers 11 residues. Looked up from germline, CDR1 is SNHLY and CDR2 is FYNNEI. The V end lost 8 bases, the J end lost 4 bases, and 7 bases lay between the germline ends. The CDR3 region is CASVLADTQYF. The CDR3 DNA is TGTGCCAGCGTCCTCGCAGATACGCAGTATTTT. The variable domain in full, completed from reference TRBV2 and TRBJ2-3, reads EPEVTQTPSHQVTQMGQEVILRCVPISNHLYFYWYRQILGQKVEFLVSFYNNEISEKSEIFDDQFSVERPDGSNFTLKIRSTKLEDSAMYFCASVLADTQYFGPGTRLTVL.

The chain is built from TRBV18 and TRBJ2-7; possible D gene TRBD2, 6 bases. Trimming took 3 bases from V and 2 from J, leaving 14 bases between them. Per germline, CDR1 KGHSH and CDR2 LQKENI. There are 15 residues in the CDR3. The DNA for the CDR3 is TGTGCCAGCTCACCGGTACGGACTACCACCTACGAGCAGTACTTC. Its translation: CASSPVRTTTYEQYF.

This clone was seen once. The gene calls are TRBV6-4 and TRBJ1-5; D call uncertain. CDR1 is MRHNA and CDR2 is SNTAGT in the germline V gene. The CDR3 runs to 16 residues. Trimming stripped 2 bases from V and 6 bases from J, with 17 bases between. The CDR3 is CASSDPGLPPGQPQHF. CDR3 in DNA: TGTGCCAGCAGTGACCCGGGCTTACCGCCAGGTCAGCCCCAGCATTTT.

The chain is built from TRBV19 and TRBJ2-2, with no clear D. The CDR3 consists of 11 residues. V shed 10 bases and J shed 3 bases, with 6 bases lying between them. The germline CDR1 and CDR2 sequences are LNHDA and SQIVND (reference sequence). CDR3 protein: CATHDTGELFF. The CDR3 region has the DNA TGTGCCACACATGACACCGGGGAGCTGTTTTTT.

The rearrangement joins TRBV27 to TRBJ2-7; tentatively, D is TRBD2 (5 bases). Germline V gives CDR1 MNHEY, CDR2 SMNVEV (reference sequence). The V gene lost 3 bases and the J gene lost 2 bases, with 11 bases spanning the gap. This CDR3 region has 14 residues. The CDR3: CASSLSRATYEQYF. Written as DNA, the CDR3 is TGTGCCAGCAGTTTGTCGCGGGCCACCTACGAGCAGTACTTC.

The chain links TRBV15 to TRBJ2-1, with TRBD2 identical over 16 bases. Trimming took 6 bases from V and 0 from J; bases not matched to a gene: 5. The CDR3 contains 18 residues. Germline V gene sequence: CDR1 LNHNV, CDR2 YYDKDF (reference sequence). In nucleotides, the CDR3 is TGTGCCACCAGGACCGGGACTAGCGGGAGGGCCTCCTACAATGAGCAGTTCTTC. It codes for CATRTGTSGRASYNEQFF.

This rearrangement joins TRBV6-5 to TRBJ1-3, with D perhaps TRBD1 (6 bases). Germline lookup yields CDR1 MNHEY and CDR2 SVGAGI. The V gene lost 2 bases and the J gene lost 4 bases, with 12 bases spanning the gap. There are 15 residues in the CDR3. CDR3 sequence: CASSYRMGAGNTIYF. The CDR3 DNA is TGTGCCAGCAGTTACCGTATGGGGGCGGGAAACACCATATATTTT.